This is a list of T cell receptor beta chains from one sample in a study of shared clonotypes between healthy human individuals. The data were produced by immunoSEQ multiplex PCR, yet TCRdb's version contains in-frame clones alone and is incomplete. The sample holds 550,000 to 750,000 clones, roughly 95% seen once. The sequencing sample was made of naive CD8+ T cells sorted from blood. The source is a woman aged 25 to 39 in good health. Each CDR3 is given with its conserved first and last residue. D genes are given only for firm matches. Part of the rows lack a size; the others show once, few, many or a class for expanded clones.

v_call	clone_size	d_call	j_call	cdr3_nt	cdr3_aa
TRBV6-5	.	TRBD1	TRBJ2-7	TGTGCCAGCAGTTACGAGGTGACAGGGGGCTACGAGCAGTACTTC	CASSYEVTGGYEQYF
TRBV15	.	.	TRBJ2-7	TGTGCCACCAGCACACCGCGGAGGCTAGTCTACGAGCAGTACTTC	CATSTPRRLVYEQYF
TRBV27	.	TRBD1	TRBJ2-5	TGTGCCAGCAGTCCTCGGGACAGGGGGCCCCAAGAGACCCAGTACTTC	CASSPRDRGPQETQYF
TRBV27	.	TRBD1	TRBJ2-7	TGTGCCAGCAGTTCCCGGACAGGGTTCGTCCACGAGCAGTACTTC	CASSSRTGFVHEQYF
TRBV28	.	.	TRBJ1-2	TGTGCCAGCAGTTTCCGGGGGCACTATGGCTACACCTTC	CASSFRGHYGYTF
TRBV27	.	.	TRBJ2-7	TGTGCCAGCAGTCACTCGCCCTCCCCCTACGAGCAGTACTTC	CASSHSPSPYEQYF
TRBV4-1	.	TRBD2	TRBJ2-1	TGCGCCAGCAGCCAAGATCCCCACCCTAGCGGGTATTACAATGAGCAGTTCTTC	CASSQDPHPSGYYNEQFF
TRBV5-4	.	.	TRBJ1-5	TGTGCCAGCAGCATAGGGGGGGGACAGCCCCAGCATTTT	CASSIGGGQPQHF
TRBV28	once	.	TRBJ1-1	TGTGCCAGCAGCCCGCCAAGTGGAGTGAGAGACACTGAAGCTTTCTTT	CASSPPSGVRDTEAFF
TRBV5-1	.	TRBD1	TRBJ2-7	TGCGCCAGCAGCTTAGCCGGGACAGCCTACGAGCAGTACTTC	CASSLAGTAYEQYF
TRBV6-1	.	.	TRBJ1-3	TGTGCCAGCAGTGGCCCCCTCGTTATCTCTGGAAACACCATATATTTT	CASSGPLVISGNTIYF
TRBV27	.	.	TRBJ2-7	TGTGCCAGCAGTTTTGGGGGGTCCGAAGGGGAACTCTTC	CASSFGGSEGELF
TRBV11-2	.	.	TRBJ2-7	TGTGCCAGCAGCGTGGGGGCAGGTGGCTACGAGCAGTACTTC	CASSVGAGGYEQYF
TRBV7-2	.	TRBD2	TRBJ2-3	TGTGCCAGCAGCCCCAGGACTAGCGGGCGGGCAGATACGCAGTATTTT	CASSPRTSGRADTQYF
TRBV11-2	.	.	TRBJ2-7	TGTGCCAGCAGCCAATACTACGAGCAGTACTTC	CASSQYYEQYF
TRBV27	.	TRBD1	TRBJ1-1	TGTGCCAGCAGGGCAGGGGGCGGGACTGAAGCTTTCTTT	CASRAGGGTEAFF
TRBV29-1	.	TRBD1	TRBJ2-7	TGCAGCGTTGAGGGACAGTCCTACGAGCAGTACTTC	CSVEGQSYEQYF
TRBV7-8	.	TRBD2	TRBJ2-1	TGTGCCAGCAGCTTAGGACTAGCAGGAGCACCCTACAATGAGCAGTTCTTC	CASSLGLAGAPYNEQFF
TRBV4-1	once	TRBD2	TRBJ2-7	TGCGCCAGCAGCCAAGTTCCTACTAGCGGCTCCTACGAGCAGTACTTC	CASSQVPTSGSYEQYF
TRBV11-3	.	TRBD2	TRBJ2-1	TGTGCCAGCAGCTTAGGTGGGACTAGCTTTCCACACGAGCAGTTCTTC	CASSLGGTSFPHEQFF